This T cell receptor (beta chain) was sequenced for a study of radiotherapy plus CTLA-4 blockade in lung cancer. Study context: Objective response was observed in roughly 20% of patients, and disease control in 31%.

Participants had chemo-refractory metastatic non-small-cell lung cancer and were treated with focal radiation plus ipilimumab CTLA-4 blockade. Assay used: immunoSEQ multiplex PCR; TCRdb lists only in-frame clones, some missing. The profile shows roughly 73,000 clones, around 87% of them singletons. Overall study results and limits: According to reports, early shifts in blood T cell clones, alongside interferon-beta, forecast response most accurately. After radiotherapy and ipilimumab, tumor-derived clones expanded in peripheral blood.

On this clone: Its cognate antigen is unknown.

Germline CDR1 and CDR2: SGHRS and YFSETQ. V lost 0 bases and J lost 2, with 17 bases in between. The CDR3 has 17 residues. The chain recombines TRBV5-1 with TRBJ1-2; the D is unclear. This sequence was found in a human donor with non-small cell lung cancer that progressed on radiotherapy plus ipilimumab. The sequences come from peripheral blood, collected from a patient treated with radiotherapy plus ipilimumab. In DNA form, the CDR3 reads TGCGCCAGCAGCTTGGACCCCCGGACGTCGGAAAACTATGGCTACACCTTC. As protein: CASSLDPRTSENYGYTF.